This T cell receptor beta chain was retrieved from a study of T cell repertoires in cytomegalovirus infection. Across the whole study: The authors relied on CMV epitopes, both recently identified HLA-C-restricted and well-studied HLA-B-restricted.

The CDR3 is made up of 13 amino acids. The germline V gene has CDR1 MNHEY and CDR2 SVGAGI. Trimming removed 3 bases from V and 6 bases from J, with 12 bases in between. TCRdb reprocessed the reads with MiXCR, giving one entry per CDR3 protein. In the table there are 900,000 to 950,000 distinct CDR3 sequences, under 40% of which are singletons. Regarding this clonotype: Its cognate antigen is unknown.

This rearrangement joins TRBV6-5 to TRBJ2-7; D remains ambiguous. The receptor's source is a human donor in good health (CMV status not recorded). Some clones in this sample may be carry-over from other donors' samples. This specimen was cultured CD8+ T cells from PBMCs, taken from culture after CMV antigen stimulation. The CDR3 protein is CASSYPAAGEQYF. CDR3 coding DNA: TGTGCCAGCAGTTATCCAGCAGCAGGCGAGCAGTACTTC.